This T cell receptor (beta chain) was sequenced during a study of T-cell reconstitution after alpha-beta-depleted transplantation in children. As it was prepared, the TCRbeta library received unique molecular identifiers. TCRdb re-called the PCR reads with MiXCR, one entry per CDR3 protein. This sample has roughly 400,000 distinct CDR3 sequences; about 40% occur once, and the top ten carry under 30%. This clonotype was detected ten times or more. No antigen is known for it. Study results and caveats: Expanded clones from the graft, numbering several hundred, reportedly supplied alpha-beta T cells about two months after transplant.

The specimen was PBMCs, collected before TCRalphabeta/CD19-depleted stem cell transplant. The clonotype originates from a girl aged 2 to 10 with aplastic anemia, due to receive a stem cell transplant.

This chain's CDR3 is CSAIPGYTF. The CDR3 DNA sequence: TGCAGTGCTATTCCGGGCTACACCTTC. This sequence joins TRBV20-1 and TRBJ1-2; D not resolved. Germline V CDR1 and CDR2: DFQATT, SNEGSKA (reference sequence). V lost 4 bases, J lost 8 bases, and 5 bases lay in between. CDR3 size: 9 residues.